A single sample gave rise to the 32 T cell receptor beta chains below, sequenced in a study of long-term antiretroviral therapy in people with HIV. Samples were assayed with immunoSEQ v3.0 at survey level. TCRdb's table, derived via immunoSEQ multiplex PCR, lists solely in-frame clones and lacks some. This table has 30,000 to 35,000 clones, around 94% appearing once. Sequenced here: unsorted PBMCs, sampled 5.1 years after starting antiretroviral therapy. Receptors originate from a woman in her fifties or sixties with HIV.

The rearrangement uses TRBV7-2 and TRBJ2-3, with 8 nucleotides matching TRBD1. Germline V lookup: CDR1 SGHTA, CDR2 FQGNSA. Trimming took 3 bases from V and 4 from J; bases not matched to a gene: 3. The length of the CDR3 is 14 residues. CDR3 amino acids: CASSFWTGSDTQYF. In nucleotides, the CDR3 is TGTGCCAGCAGCTTCTGGACAGGGTCAGATACGCAGTATTTT.

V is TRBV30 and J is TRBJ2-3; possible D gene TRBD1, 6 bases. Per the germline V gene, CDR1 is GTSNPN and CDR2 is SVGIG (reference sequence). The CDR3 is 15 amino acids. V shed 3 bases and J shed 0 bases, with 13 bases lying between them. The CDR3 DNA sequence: TGTGCCTGGAGCGGATCAGGGGCTAGCACAGATACGCAGTATTTT. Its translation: CAWSGSGASTDTQYF.

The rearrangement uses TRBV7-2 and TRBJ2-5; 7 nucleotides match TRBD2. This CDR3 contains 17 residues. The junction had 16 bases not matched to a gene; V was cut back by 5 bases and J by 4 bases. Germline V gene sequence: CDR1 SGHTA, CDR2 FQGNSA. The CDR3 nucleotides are TGTGCCAGCAGCCGAGGGGCGGGGGAAGGTCCGCCAGAGACCCAGTACTTC. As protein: CASSRGAGEGPPETQYF.

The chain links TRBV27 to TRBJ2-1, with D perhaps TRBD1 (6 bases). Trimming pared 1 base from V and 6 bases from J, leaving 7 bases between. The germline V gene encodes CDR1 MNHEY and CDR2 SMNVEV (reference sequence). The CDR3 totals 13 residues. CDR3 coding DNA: TGTGCCAGCAGTTTATTGGGGGCCAATGAGCAGTTCTTC. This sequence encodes CASSLLGANEQFF.

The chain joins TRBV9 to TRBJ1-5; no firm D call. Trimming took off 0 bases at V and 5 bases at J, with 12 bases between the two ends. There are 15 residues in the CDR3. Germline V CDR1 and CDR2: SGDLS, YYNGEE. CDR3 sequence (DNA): TGTGCCAGCAGCGTAGACCCCCGTGAGTATCAGCCCCAGCATTTT. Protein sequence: CASSVDPREYQPQHF. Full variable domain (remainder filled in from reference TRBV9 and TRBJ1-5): DSGVTQTPKHLITATGQRVTLRCSPRSGDLSVYWYQQSLDQGLQFLIQYYNGEERAKGNILERFSAQQFPDLHSELNLSSLELGDSALYFCASSVDPREYQPQHFGDGTRLSIL.

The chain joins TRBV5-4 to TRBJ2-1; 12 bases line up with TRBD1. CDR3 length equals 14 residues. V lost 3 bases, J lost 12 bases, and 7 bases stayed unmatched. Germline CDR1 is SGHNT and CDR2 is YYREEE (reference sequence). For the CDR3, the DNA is TGTGCCAGCAGCTGGGGGGGACAGGGGGCTTGGCAGTTCTTC. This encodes CASSWGGQGAWQFF.

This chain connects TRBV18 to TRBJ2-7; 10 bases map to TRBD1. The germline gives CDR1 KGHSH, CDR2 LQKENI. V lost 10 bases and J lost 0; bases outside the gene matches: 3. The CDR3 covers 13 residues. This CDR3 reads CATGTGDSYEQYF. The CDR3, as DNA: TGTGCCACCGGGACAGGGGACTCCTACGAGCAGTACTTC. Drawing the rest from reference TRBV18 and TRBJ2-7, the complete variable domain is NAGVMQNPRHLVRRRGQEARLRCSPMKGHSHVYWYRQLPEEGLKFMVYLQKENIIDESGMPKERFSAEFPKEGPSILRIQQVVRGDSAAYFCATGTGDSYEQYFGPGTRLTVT.

DNA of the CDR3: TGTGCCAGCAGCATCGACGGGGGACTAGCGGGGAGGGTGGAGACCCAGTACTTC. Protein sequence: CASSIDGGLAGRVETQYF. This chain links TRBV7-3 with TRBJ2-5, with 13 bases identical to TRBD2. The germline V gene encodes CDR1 SGHTA and CDR2 FQGTGA. V lost 5 bases to trimming and J lost 5 bases; unmatched junction nucleotides: 14. CDR3 size: 18 residues.

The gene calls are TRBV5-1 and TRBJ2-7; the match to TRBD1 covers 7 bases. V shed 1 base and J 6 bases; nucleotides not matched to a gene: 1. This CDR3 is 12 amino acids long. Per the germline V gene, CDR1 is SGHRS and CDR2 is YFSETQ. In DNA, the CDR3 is TGCGCCAGCAGCTTGAACAGGGGCGAGCAGTACTTC. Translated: CASSLNRGEQYF.

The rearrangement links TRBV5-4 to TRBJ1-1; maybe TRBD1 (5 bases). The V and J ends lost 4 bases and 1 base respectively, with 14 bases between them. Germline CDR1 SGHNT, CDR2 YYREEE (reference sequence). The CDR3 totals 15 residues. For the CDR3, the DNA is TGTGCCAGCAGCCGGGACTCCTCCTCGAACACTGAAGCTTTCTTT. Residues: CASSRDSSSNTEAFF. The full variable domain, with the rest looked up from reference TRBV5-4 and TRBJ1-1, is ETGVTQSPTHLIKTRGQQVTLRCSSQSGHNTVSWYQQALGQGPQFIFQYYREEENGRGNFPPRFSGLQFPNYSSELNVNALELDDSALYLCASSRDSSSNTEAFFGQGTRLTVV.

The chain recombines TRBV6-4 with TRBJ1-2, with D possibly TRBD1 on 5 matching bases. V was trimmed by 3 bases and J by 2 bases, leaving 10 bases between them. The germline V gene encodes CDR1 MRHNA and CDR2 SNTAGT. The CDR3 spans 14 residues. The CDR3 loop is CASSDYPGNYGYTF. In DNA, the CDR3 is TGTGCCAGCAGTGATTATCCAGGGAACTATGGCTACACCTTC.

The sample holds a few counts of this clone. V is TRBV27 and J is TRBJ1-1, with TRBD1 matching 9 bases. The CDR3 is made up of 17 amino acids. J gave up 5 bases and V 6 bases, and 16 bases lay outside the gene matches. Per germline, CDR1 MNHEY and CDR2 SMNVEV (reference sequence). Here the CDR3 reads CASRNILTNRGQTEAFF. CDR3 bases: TGTGCCAGCAGGAACATACTTACGAACAGGGGGCAGACTGAAGCTTTCTTT.

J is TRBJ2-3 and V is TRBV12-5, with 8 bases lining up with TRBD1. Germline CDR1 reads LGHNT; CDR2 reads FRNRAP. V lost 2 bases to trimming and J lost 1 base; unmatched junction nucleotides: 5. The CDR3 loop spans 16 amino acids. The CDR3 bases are TGTGCTAGTGGTTTGATCGCAGGGGGCGGCACAGATACGCAGTATTTT. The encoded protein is CASGLIAGGGTDTQYF.

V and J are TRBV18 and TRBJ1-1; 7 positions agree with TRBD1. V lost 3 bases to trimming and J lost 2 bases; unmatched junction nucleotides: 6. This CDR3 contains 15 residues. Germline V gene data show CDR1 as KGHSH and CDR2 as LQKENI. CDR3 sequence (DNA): TGTGCCAGCTCACCCGGGGACAGAACAAACACTGAAGCTTTCTTT. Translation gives CASSPGDRTNTEAFF.

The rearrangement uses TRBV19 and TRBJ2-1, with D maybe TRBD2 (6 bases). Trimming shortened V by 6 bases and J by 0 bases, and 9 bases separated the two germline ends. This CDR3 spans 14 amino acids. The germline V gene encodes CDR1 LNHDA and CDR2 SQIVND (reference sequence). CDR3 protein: CASREGYSYNEQFF. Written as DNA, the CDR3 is TGTGCCAGTAGGGAGGGGTACTCCTACAATGAGCAGTTCTTC.

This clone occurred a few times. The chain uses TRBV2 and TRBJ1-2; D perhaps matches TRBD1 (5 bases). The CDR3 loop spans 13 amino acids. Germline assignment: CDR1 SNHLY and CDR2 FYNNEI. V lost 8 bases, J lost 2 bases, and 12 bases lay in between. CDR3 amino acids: CASQTARNYGYTF. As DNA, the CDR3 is TGTGCCAGCCAGACAGCCAGAAACTATGGCTACACCTTC.

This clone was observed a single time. Here the CDR3 reads CASRDRASSSTDTQYF. DNA of the CDR3: TGTGCCAGTCGGGACAGGGCCTCGAGCAGCACAGATACGCAGTATTTT. The J gene is TRBJ2-3, the V gene TRBV19, with 9 bases fitting TRBD1. The CDR3 consists of 16 residues. Trimming removed 8 bases from V and 0 bases from J; junction bases left unmatched: 9. Germline loops: CDR1 LNHDA, CDR2 SQIVND (reference sequence).

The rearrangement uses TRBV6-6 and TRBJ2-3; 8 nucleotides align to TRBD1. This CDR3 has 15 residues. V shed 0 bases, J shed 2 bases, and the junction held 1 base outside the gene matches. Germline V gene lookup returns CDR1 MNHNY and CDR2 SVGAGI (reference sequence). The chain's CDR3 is CASSYSTGVTDTQYF. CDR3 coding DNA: TGTGCCAGCAGTTACTCGACAGGGGTCACAGATACGCAGTATTTT.

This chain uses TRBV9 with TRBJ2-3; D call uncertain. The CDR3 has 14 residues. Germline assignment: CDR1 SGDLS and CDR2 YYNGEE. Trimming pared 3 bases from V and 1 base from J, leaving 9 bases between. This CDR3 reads CASSEGFGTDTQYF. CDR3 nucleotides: TGTGCCAGCAGCGAAGGGTTCGGCACAGATACGCAGTATTTT.

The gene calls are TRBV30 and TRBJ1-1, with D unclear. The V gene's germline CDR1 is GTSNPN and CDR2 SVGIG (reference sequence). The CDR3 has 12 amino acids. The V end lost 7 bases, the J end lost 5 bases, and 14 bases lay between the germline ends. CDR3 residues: CASRGRETEAFF. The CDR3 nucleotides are TGTGCCTCTAGAGGTCGGGAAACTGAAGCTTTCTTT.

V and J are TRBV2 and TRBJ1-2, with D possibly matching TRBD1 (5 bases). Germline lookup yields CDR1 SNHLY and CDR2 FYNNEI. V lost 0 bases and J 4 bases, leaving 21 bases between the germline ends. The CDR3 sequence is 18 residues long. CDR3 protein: CASSEAPRLGGGSYGYTF. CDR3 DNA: TGTGCCAGCAGTGAAGCTCCAAGATTGGGGGGTGGAAGCTATGGCTACACCTTC.

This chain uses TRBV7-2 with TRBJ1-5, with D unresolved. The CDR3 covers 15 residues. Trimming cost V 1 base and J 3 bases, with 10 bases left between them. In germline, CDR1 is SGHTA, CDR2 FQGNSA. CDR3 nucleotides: TGTGCCAGCAGCTTAGATTCCGGGAACAATCAGCCCCAGCATTTT. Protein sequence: CASSLDSGNNQPQHF.

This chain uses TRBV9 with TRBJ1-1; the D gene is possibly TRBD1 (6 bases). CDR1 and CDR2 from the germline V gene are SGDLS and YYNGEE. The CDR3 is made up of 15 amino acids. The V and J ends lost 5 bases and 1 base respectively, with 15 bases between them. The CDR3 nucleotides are TGTGCCAGCAGAGAAGCGGGGGCGCGGAACACTGAAGCTTTCTTT. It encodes CASREAGARNTEAFF. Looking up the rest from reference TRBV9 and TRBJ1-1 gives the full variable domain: DSGVTQTPKHLITATGQRVTLRCSPRSGDLSVYWYQQSLDQGLQFLIQYYNGEERAKGNILERFSAQQFPDLHSELNLSSLELGDSALYFCASREAGARNTEAFFGQGTRLTVV.

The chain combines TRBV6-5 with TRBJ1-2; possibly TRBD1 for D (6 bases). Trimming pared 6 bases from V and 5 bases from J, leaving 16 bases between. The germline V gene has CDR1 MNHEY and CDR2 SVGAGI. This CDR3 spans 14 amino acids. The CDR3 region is CASSNGGGPYGYTF. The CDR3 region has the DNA TGTGCCAGCAGCAACGGGGGGGGCCCATATGGCTACACCTTC.

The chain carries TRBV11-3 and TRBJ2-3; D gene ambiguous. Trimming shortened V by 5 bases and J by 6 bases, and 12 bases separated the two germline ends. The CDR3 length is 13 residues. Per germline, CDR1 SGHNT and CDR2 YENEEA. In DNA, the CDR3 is TGTGCCAGCAGCCCCGCTTCGTCGGATACGCAGTATTTT. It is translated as CASSPASSDTQYF.

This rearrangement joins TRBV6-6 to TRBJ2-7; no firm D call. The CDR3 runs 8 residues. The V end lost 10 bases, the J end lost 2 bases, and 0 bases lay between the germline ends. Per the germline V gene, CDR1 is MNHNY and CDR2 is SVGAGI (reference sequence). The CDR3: CATYEQYF. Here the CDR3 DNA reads TGTGCCACCTACGAGCAGTACTTC.

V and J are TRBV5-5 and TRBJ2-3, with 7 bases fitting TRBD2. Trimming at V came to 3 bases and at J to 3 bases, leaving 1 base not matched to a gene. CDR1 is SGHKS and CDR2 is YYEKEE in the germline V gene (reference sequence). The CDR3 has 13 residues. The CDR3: CASSWEGTDTQYF. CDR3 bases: TGTGCCAGCAGCTGGGAGGGTACAGATACGCAGTATTTT. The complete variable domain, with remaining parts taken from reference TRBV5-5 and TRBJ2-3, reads DAGVTQSPTHLIKTRGQQVTLRCSPISGHKSVSWYQQVLGQGPQFIFQYYEKEERGRGNFPDRFSARQFPNYSSELNVNALLLGDSALYLCASSWEGTDTQYFGPGTRLTVL.

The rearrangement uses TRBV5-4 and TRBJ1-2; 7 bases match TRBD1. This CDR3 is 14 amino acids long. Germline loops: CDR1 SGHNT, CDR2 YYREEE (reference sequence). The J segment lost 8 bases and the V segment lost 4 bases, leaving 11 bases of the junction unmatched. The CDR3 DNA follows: TGTGCCAGCAGCGCCGGACAGGTCCAAACGGGCTACACCTTC. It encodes CASSAGQVQTGYTF.

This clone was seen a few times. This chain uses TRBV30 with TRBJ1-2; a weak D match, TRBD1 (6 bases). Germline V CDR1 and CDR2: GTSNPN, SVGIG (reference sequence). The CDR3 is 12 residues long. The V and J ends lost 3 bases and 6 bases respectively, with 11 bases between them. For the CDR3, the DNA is TGTGCCTGGAGGACGGACAGCCATGGCTACACCTTC. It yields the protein CAWRTDSHGYTF.

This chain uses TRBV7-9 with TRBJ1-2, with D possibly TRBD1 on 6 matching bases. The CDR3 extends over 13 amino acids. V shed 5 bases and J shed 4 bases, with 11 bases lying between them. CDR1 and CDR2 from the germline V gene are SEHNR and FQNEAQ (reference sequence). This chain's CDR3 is CASSPDRSYGYTF. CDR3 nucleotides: TGTGCCAGCAGCCCCGACAGGAGCTATGGCTACACCTTC.

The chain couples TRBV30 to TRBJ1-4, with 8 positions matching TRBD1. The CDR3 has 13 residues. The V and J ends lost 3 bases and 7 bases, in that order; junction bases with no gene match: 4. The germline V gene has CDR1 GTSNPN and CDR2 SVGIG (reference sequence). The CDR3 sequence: CAWRDREGEKLFF. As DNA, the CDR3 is TGTGCCTGGAGGGACAGGGAGGGTGAAAAACTGTTTTTT.

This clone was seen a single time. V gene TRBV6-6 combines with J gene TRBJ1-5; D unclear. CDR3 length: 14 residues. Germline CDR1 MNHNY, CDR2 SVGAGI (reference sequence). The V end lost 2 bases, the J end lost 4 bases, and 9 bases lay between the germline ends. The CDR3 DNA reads TGTGCCAGCAGTTACCGGGAAAGAAATCAGCCCCAGCATTTT. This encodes CASSYRERNQPQHF.